Listed below are T cell receptor beta chains from one sample, sequenced in a study of cytomegalovirus exposure and HLA in healthy donors. Sequenced by immunoSEQ multiplex PCR; TCRdb stores in-frame clones only, minus some. The profile shows about 180,000 clones, around 80% of them singletons. Material: PBMCs. The receptors shown here come from a woman in her thirties in good health and CMV-seronegative. CDR3s leave out the opening cysteine and the closing phenylalanine or tryptophan. Fields, in order: V gene, D gene, CDR3 protein. D genes are given only for firm matches.

v_gene: TRBV9; d_gene: NA; CDR3aa: ASSRTDAYEQY
v_gene: TRBV18; d_gene: NA; CDR3aa: ASSPFTGEDEQY
v_gene: TRBV4-3; d_gene: TRBD1; CDR3aa: ASSLQGSGNTIY
v_gene: TRBV14; d_gene: TRBD1; CDR3aa: ASSEGARSYGYT
v_gene: TRBV27; d_gene: TRBD1; CDR3aa: ASSSGPGTGHNEQY
v_gene: TRBV4-3; d_gene: NA; CDR3aa: ASSQVGGGTEAF
v_gene: TRBV19; d_gene: NA; CDR3aa: ASSTDSSWMDTQY
v_gene: TRBV5-4; d_gene: NA; CDR3aa: ASSPDFTSYNEQF
v_gene: TRBV5-1; d_gene: TRBD1; CDR3aa: ASSYGTENTEAF
v_gene: TRBV6-1; d_gene: TRBD1; CDR3aa: ASSEAGQGWEQY
v_gene: TRBV6-1; d_gene: NA; CDR3aa: ASGSQGNQPQH
v_gene: TRBV20-1; d_gene: NA; CDR3aa: SAKRNIQY
v_gene: TRBV6-6; d_gene: NA; CDR3aa: ASSYGRGGYYEQY
v_gene: TRBV19; d_gene: NA; CDR3aa: ASSANSATNEKLF
v_gene: TRBV30; d_gene: NA; CDR3aa: AWSETGATYGYT
v_gene: TRBV5-1; d_gene: TRBD2; CDR3aa: ASSWAAAGGLNTGELF
v_gene: TRBV7-9; d_gene: NA; CDR3aa: ASSFQGSYEQY
v_gene: TRBV4-3; d_gene: NA; CDR3aa: ASSQGSGPETQY
v_gene: TRBV7-6; d_gene: TRBD2; CDR3aa: ASSPVGLAGVGEQF
v_gene: TRBV7-9; d_gene: TRBD2; CDR3aa: ASSSPPWDYGTDTQY
v_gene: TRBV7-3; d_gene: TRBD1; CDR3aa: ASSLNSGGLGTEAF
v_gene: TRBV29-1; d_gene: NA; CDR3aa: SGGSGRTQY
v_gene: TRBV10-2; d_gene: TRBD2; CDR3aa: ASSDSRGGSGGPSTDTQY
v_gene: TRBV6-1; d_gene: TRBD1; CDR3aa: ASRARQGLYEQY
v_gene: TRBV9; d_gene: NA; CDR3aa: ASSVVEGSGYT
v_gene: TRBV7-6; d_gene: TRBD2; CDR3aa: ASSLVASGGASRETQY
v_gene: TRBV6-5; d_gene: NA; CDR3aa: ASSYSLSSYEQY
v_gene: TRBV11-2; d_gene: NA; CDR3aa: ASSLGGLRRGEKLF
v_gene: TRBV11-2; d_gene: TRBD1; CDR3aa: ASSFSGGQGYT
v_gene: TRBV5-1; d_gene: NA; CDR3aa: ASSHRADRSNYGYT
v_gene: TRBV7-3; d_gene: TRBD1; CDR3aa: ASSLSRDRGADTQY
v_gene: TRBV30; d_gene: NA; CDR3aa: AGSSGVSRAF
v_gene: TRBV29-1; d_gene: NA; CDR3aa: SVETGVYGYT
v_gene: TRBV18; d_gene: NA; CDR3aa: ASSDGDILAEAF
v_gene: TRBV6-5; d_gene: NA; CDR3aa: ASRYSEATNEKLF
v_gene: TRBV9; d_gene: TRBD1; CDR3aa: ASSPQGLNTEAF
v_gene: TRBV7-9; d_gene: NA; CDR3aa: ASSLEAKASEQY
v_gene: TRBV9; d_gene: NA; CDR3aa: ASSQGGGTGELF
v_gene: TRBV7-3; d_gene: NA; CDR3aa: ASSLEQGLTDTQY
v_gene: TRBV19; d_gene: NA; CDR3aa: ASSIPRGSREDGYT
v_gene: TRBV19; d_gene: TRBD1; CDR3aa: ASSRGQGGGLSNQPQH
v_gene: TRBV25-1; d_gene: TRBD1; CDR3aa: ASNDPGTGIGEKLF
v_gene: TRBV6-5; d_gene: NA; CDR3aa: ASSYGQGNQPQH
v_gene: TRBV19; d_gene: NA; CDR3aa: ASSIIPVQQGFSNQPQH
v_gene: TRBV7-3; d_gene: TRBD2; CDR3aa: ASSPAGAGELF
v_gene: TRBV10-1; d_gene: NA; CDR3aa: ASSVWSRYYT
v_gene: TRBV5-4; d_gene: TRBD1; CDR3aa: ASSLENRGYGYT
v_gene: TRBV7-2; d_gene: NA; CDR3aa: ASSNRLGTYEQY
v_gene: TRBV12-2; d_gene: NA; CDR3aa: ASRLGASGDPYEQY
v_gene: TRBV14; d_gene: TRBD1; CDR3aa: ASSPRDRGSNSPLH
v_gene: TRBV11-1; d_gene: TRBD2; CDR3aa: ASSLGTSGASTDTQY
v_gene: TRBV2; d_gene: NA; CDR3aa: ASSASGSYEQY
v_gene: TRBV7-9; d_gene: NA; CDR3aa: ASSPRTANEQF